This section outlines one TCR beta chain sequence together with its context. The data are from a study of shared clonotypes between healthy human individuals. The assay was immunoSEQ multiplex PCR, and TCRdb's table has in-frame clones only and misses some. Found here are some 2 million clones, about 94% of them singletons; the top ten hold around 1.1%. Naive CD8 cells comprised CD45RO-negative, CCR7-positively selected cells, excluding terminally differentiated effector memory CD45RA+ cells. Each of the donors was a healthy adult who was HIV-negative and had not had a recent acute infection or vaccination. V lost 0 bases and J lost 3, with 18 bases in between. The CDR3 spans 17 residues. Germline V gives CDR1 SGHTA, CDR2 FQGNSA.

The sequenced material came from naive CD8+ T cells sorted from blood. This receptor was obtained from a man aged 18 to 30 in good health. This chain joins TRBV7-2 and TRBJ2-7; the D gene is possibly TRBD2 (7 bases). Written as DNA, the CDR3 is TGTGCCAGCAGCTTAGCGGACGGGAGGACCAGGGGCTACGAGCAGTACTTC. Amino acids: CASSLADGRTRGYEQYF.